What follows is one TCR beta chain and its context. Just one base apart from a much larger clone, this may be a read error. Germline-derived CDR1 and CDR2 are MDHEN and SYDVKM. The CDR3 is 20 amino acids. The source of the sample is a study of tumor-infiltrating lymphocytes in primary liver carcinoma. Co-extracted RNA and DNA came from approximately 20-30 mg of unsorted bulk tissue. Starting from around 0.45 ug of total RNA, TCR beta cDNA was produced with a primer in the constant region. ARM-PCR, slightly modified, supplied the TCR beta libraries through three nested multiplex PCR rounds. Researchers ran the first two PCR rounds for 10 cycles each with TRBV1-TRBV30 forward primers and a C-beta reverse primer. Via MiXCR, TCRdb re-called the multiplex PCR reads, giving one row per CDR3 protein. The repertoire holds 84,000 or so distinct CDR3 sequences, with 72% as singletons.

This chain connects TRBV28 to TRBJ1-2; 11 nucleotides match TRBD1. The specimen was liver tumor tissue from sampling region 1. Subset here: tumor region T1, superior pole. This receptor was identified in a man in his forties or fifties with primary liver carcinoma and hepatitis B virus infection. The CDR3 is CVSTSTGTGGTPDALYGYTF. The CDR3 nucleotides are TGTGTCAGCACTTCGACCGGGACAGGGGGAACCCCCGACGCCCTCTATGGCTACACCTTC.